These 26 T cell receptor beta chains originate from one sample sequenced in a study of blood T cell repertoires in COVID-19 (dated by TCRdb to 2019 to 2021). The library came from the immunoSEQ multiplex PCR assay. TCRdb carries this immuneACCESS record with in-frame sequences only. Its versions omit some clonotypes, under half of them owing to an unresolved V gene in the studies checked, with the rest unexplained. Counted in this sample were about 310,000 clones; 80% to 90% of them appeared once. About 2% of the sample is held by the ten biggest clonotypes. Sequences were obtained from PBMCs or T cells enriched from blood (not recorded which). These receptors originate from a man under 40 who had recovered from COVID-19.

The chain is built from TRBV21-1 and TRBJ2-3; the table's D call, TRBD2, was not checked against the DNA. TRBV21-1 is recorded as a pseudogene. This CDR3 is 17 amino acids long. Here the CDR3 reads CASSRQTSGGEKDTQYF. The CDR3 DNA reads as TGTGCCAGCAGCAGGCAGACTAGCGGGGGCGAGAAAGATACGCAGTATTTT.

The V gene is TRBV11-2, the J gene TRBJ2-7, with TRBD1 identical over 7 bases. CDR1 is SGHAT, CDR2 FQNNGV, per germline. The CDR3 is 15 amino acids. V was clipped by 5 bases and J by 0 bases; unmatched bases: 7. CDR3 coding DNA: TGTGCCAGCAGCCCTATTAGGACAGGCTCCTACGAGCAGTACTTC. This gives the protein CASSPIRTGSYEQYF.

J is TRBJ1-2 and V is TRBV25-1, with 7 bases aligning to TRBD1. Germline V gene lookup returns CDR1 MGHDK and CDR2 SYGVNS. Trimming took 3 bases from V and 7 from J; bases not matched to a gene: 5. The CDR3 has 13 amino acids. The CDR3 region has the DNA TGTGCCAGCAGTGACGACAGGGCGAGTGGCTACACCTTC. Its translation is CASSDDRASGYTF.

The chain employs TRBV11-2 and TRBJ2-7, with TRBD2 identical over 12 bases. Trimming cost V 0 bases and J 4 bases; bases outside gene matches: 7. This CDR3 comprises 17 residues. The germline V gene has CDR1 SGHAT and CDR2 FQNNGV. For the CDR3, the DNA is TGTGCCAGCAGCTTAGATGCCCTAGCGGGGGGGCGGTACGAGCAGTACTTC. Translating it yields CASSLDALAGGRYEQYF.

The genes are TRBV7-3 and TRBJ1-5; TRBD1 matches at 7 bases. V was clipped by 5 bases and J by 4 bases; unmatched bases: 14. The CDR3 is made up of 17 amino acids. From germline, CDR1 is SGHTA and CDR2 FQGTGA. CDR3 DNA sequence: TGTGCCAGCAGCGGTGGCAGGGGGGCGAGTGTAAATCAGCCCCAGCATTTT. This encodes CASSGGRGASVNQPQHF.

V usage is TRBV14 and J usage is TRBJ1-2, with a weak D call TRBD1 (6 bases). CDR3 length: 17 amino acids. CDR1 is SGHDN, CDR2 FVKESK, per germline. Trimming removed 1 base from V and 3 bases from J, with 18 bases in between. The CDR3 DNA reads TGTGCCAGCAGCCAAGGAGGGACACCCATCCGGTACTATGGCTACACCTTC. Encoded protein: CASSQGGTPIRYYGYTF.

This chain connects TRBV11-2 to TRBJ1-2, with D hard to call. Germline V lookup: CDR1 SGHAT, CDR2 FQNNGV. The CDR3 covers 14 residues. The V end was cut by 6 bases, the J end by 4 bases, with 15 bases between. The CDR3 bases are TGTGCCAGCAGTCCCGGTGAGGTGGTCTATGGCTACACCTTC. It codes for CASSPGEVVYGYTF.

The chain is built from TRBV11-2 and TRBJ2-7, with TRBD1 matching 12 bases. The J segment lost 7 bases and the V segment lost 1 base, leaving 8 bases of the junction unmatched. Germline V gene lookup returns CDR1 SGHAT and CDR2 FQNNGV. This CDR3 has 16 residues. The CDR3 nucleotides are TGTGCCAGCAGCTTAGCCGGGACAGGGGGCTCGTGGGAGCAGTACTTC. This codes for CASSLAGTGGSWEQYF.

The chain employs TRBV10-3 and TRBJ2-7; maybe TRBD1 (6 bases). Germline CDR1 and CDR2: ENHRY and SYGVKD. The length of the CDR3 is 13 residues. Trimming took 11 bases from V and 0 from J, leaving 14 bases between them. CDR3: CALQDSGSYEQYF. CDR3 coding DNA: TGTGCCCTACAGGACAGCGGCTCCTACGAGCAGTACTTC.

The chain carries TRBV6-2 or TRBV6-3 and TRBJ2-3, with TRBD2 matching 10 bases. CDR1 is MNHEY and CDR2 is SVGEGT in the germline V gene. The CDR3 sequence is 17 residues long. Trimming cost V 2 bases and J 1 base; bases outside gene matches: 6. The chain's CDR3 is CASSYPLAGVRTDTQYF. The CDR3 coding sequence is TGTGCCAGCAGTTACCCTCTAGCGGGGGTTCGCACAGATACGCAGTATTTT.

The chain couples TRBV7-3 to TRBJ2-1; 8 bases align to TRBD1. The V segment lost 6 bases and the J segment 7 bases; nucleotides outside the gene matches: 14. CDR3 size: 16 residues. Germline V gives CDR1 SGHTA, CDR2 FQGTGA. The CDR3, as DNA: TGTGCCAGCAGGGGACCCCGGGACAGGATGGTAAATGAGCAGTTCTTC. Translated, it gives CASRGPRDRMVNEQFF. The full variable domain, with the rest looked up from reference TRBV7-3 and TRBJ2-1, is GAGVSQTPSNKVTEKGKYVELRCDPISGHTALYWYRQSLGQGPEFLIYFQGTGAADDSGLPNDRFFAVRPEGSVSTLKIQRTERGDSAVYLCASRGPRDRMVNEQFFGPGTRLTVL.

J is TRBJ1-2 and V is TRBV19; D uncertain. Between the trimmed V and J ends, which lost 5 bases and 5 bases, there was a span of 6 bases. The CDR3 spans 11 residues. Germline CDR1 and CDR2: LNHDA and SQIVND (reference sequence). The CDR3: CASSLGYGYTF. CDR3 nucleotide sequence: TGTGCCAGTAGTCTCGGGTATGGCTACACCTTC.

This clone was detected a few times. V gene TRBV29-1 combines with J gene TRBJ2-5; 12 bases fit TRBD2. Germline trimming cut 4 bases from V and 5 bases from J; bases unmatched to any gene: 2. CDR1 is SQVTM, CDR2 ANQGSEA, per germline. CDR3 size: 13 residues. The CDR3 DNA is TGCAGCGTTGGTCTAGCGGGGGGGGAGACCCAGTACTTC. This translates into CSVGLAGGETQYF.

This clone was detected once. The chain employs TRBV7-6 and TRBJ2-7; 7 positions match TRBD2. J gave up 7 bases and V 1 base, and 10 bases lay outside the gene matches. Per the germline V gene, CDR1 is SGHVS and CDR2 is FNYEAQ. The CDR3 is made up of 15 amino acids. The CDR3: CASSLDTSDLGEQYF. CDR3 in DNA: TGTGCCAGCAGCTTAGATACTAGCGACCTGGGGGAGCAGTACTTC.

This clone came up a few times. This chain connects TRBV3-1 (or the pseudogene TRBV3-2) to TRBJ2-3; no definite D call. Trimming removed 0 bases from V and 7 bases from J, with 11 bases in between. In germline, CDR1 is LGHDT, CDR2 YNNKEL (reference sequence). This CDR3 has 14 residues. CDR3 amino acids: CASSQDTMAYTQYF. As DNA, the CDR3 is TGTGCCAGCAGCCAAGATACTATGGCTTATACGCAGTATTTT.

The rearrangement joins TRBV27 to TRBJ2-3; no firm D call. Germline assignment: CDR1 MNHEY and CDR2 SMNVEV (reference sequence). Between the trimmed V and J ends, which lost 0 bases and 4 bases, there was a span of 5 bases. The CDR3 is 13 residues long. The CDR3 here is CASSLSRPDTQYF. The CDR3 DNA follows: TGTGCCAGCAGTTTATCGCGGCCAGATACGCAGTATTTT.

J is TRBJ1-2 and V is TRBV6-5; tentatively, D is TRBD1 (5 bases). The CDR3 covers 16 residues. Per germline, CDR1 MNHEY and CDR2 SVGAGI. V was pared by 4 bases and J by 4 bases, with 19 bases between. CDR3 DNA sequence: TGTGCCAGCAGTTTACCCCAAGGAGGGACCATCTATGGCTACACCTTC. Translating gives CASSLPQGGTIYGYTF.

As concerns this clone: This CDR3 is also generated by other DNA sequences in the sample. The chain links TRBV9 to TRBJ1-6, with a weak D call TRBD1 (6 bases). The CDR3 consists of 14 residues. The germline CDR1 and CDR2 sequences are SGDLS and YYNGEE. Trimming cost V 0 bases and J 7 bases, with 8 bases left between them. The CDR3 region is CASSVGQGNSPLHF. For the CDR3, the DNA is TGTGCCAGCAGCGTAGGCCAGGGGAATTCACCCCTCCACTTT.

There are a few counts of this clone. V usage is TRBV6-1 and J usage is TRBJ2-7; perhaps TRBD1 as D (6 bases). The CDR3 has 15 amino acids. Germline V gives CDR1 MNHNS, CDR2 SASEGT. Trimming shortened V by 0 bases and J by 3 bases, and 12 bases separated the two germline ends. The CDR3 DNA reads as TGTGCCAGCAGTGAAGCGAGGCAGGGGATCTACGAGCAGTACTTC. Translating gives CASSEARQGIYEQYF.

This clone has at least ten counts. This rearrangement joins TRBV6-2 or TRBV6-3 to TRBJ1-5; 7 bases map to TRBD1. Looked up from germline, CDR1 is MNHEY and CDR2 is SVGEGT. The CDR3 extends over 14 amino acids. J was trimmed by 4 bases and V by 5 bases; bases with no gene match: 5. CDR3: CASSTGTENQPQHF. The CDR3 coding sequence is TGTGCCAGCAGTACCGGGACAGAAAATCAGCCCCAGCATTTT.

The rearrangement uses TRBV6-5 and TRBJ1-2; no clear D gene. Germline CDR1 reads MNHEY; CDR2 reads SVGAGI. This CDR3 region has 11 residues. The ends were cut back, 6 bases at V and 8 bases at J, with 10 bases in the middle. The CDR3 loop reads CASRDLGGYTF. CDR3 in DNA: TGTGCCAGCAGGGATCTCGGGGGCTACACCTTC.

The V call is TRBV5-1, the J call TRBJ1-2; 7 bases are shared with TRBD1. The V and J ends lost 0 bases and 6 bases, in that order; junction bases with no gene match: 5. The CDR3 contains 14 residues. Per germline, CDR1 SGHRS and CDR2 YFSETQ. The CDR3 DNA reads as TGCGCCAGCAGCTTGGCAAGGGGGCAGAATGGCTACACCTTC. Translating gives CASSLARGQNGYTF.

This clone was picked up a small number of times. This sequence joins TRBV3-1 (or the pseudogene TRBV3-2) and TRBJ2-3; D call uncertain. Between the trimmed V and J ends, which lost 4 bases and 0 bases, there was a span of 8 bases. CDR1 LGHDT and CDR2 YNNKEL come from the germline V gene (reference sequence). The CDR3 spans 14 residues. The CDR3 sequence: CASSLPTSTDTQYF. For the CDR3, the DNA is TGTGCCAGCAGCCTCCCGACAAGCACAGATACGCAGTATTTT.

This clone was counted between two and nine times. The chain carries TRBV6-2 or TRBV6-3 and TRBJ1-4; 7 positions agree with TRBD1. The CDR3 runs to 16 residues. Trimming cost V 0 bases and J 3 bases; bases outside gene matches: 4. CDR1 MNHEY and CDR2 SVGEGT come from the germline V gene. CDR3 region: CASSYSEGGPNEKLFF. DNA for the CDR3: TGTGCCAGCAGTTACTCGGAAGGGGGCCCTAATGAAAAACTGTTTTTT.

CDR3: CASSLSGSQETQYF. DNA of the CDR3: TGTGCCAGCAGCTTATCCGGGAGCCAAGAGACCCAGTACTTC. The chain recombines TRBV7-2 with TRBJ2-5; a possible D gene is TRBD2 (6 bases). The CDR3 has 14 amino acids. Germline CDR1 and CDR2: SGHTA and FQGNSA. The germline V and J ends were trimmed by 2 bases and 1 base, with 8 bases remaining between them.

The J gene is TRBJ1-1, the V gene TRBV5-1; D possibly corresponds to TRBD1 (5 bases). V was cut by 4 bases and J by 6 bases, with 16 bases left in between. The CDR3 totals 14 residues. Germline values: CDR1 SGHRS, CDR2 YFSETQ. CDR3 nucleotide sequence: TGCGCCAGCAGCCCGCGGCGGGGGAGAGCTGAAGCTTTCTTT. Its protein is CASSPRRGRAEAFF.